This T cell receptor (beta chain) was found in a study of T cell changes during pregnancy in multiple sclerosis. Clones were sequenced by immunoSEQ multiplex PCR, and TCRdb holds only the in-frame ones, with some missing. The data contain fewer than 50,000 clones, roughly 94% of them seen just once; the ten biggest clones take up around 0.31%. Trimming removed 2 bases from V and 9 bases from J, with 17 bases in between. The CDR3 contains 14 residues. Germline V CDR1 and CDR2: SGHRS, YFSETQ. The material was CD4+ T cells from peripheral blood mononuclear cells, obtained in the third trimester of pregnancy. The clonotype comes from a female donor with multiple sclerosis, enrolled in a pregnancy study. The chain employs TRBV5-1 and TRBJ2-5, with a weak D call TRBD2 (5 bases). CDR3 residues: CASSFVASGAAQYF. DNA for the CDR3: TGCGCCAGCAGCTTTGTAGCCAGCGGCGCGGCCCAGTACTTC.